This T cell receptor beta chain was documented in a study of blood T cell repertoires in COVID-19. Study background: Donors in the United States, Italy and Spain gave samples during acute or convalescent COVID-19. The cDNA or gDNA used as material had been derived from T cells, B-cell-depleted T cells, or PBMCs.

This clone was counted only a few times. In the authors' workflow: From reference gene primer amplification, estimates of nucleated cell counts were derived. Only in-frame clones appear in the TCRdb table, and some are missing; sequencing was by immunoSEQ multiplex PCR. Clone size and the V and J calls come from that table; the DNA yielded D and trimming. The table records about 64,000 clones, over 75% of them present only once. V shed 2 bases, J shed 1 base, and the junction held 8 bases outside the gene matches. The CDR3 extends over 17 amino acids. Germline values: CDR1 SGHDT, CDR2 YYEEEE. The clonotype comes from a man aged 50-60 years with active COVID-19. V is TRBV5-6 and J is TRBJ1-3; 8 bases map to TRBD1. Sequenced input: peripheral blood. CDR3 sequence reads: CASSFILQGASGNTIYF. In DNA form, the CDR3 reads TGTGCCAGCAGCTTTATCTTGCAGGGGGCATCTGGAAACACCATATATTTT.